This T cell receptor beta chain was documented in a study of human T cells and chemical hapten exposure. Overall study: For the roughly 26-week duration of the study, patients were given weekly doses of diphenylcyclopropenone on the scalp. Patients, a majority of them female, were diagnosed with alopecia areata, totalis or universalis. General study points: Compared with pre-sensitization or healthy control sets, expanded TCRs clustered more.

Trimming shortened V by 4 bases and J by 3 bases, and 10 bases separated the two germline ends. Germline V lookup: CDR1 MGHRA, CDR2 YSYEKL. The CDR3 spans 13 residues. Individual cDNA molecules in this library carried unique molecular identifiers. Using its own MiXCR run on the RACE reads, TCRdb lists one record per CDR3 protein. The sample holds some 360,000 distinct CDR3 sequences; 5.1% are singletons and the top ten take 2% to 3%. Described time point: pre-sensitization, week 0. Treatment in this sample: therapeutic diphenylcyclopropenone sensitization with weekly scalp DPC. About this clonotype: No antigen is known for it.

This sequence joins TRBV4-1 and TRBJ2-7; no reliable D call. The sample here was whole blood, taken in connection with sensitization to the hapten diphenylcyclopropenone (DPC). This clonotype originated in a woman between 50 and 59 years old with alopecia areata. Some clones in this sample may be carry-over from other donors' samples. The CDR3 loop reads CASSLDGVYEQYF. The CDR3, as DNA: TGCGCCAGCAGCCTTGACGGAGTCTACGAGCAGTACTTC.